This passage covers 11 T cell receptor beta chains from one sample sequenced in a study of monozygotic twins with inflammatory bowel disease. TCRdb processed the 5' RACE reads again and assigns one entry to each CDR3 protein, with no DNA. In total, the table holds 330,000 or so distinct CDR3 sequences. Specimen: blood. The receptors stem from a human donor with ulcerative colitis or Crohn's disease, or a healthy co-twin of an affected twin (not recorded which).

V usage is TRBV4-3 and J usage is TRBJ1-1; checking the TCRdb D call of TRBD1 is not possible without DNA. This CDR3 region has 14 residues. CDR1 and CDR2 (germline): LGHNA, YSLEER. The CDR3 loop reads CASSLSRGGTEAFF.

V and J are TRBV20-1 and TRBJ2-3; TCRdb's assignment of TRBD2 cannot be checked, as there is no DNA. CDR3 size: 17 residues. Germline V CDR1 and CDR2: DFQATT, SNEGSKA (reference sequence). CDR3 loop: CSARVSPLAGYTDTQFF.

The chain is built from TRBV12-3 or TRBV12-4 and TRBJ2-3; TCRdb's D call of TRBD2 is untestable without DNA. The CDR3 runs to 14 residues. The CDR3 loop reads CASSKTSRTDTQYF.

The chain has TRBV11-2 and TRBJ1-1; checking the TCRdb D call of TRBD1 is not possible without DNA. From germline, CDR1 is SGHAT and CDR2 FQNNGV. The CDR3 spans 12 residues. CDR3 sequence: CASSLSGQRTFF.

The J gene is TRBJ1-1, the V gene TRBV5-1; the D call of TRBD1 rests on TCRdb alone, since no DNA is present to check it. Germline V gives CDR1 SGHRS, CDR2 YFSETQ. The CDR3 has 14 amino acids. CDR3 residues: CASSVGQGRAEAFF.

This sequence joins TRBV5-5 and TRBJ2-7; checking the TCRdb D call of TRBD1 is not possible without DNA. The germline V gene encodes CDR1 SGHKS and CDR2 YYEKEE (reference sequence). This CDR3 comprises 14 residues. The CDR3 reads CASSLVGASYEQYF.

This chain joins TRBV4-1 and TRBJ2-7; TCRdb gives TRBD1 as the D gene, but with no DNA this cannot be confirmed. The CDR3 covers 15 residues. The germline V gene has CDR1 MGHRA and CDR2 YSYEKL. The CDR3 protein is CASSHGTGGFYEQYF.

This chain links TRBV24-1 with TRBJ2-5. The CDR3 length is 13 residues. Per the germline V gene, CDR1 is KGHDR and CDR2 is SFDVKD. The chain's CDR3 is CATSDLNRETQYF.

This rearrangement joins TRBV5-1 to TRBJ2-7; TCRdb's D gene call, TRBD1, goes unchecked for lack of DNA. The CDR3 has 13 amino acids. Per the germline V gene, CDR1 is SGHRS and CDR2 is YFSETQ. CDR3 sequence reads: CASRWGGSDEQYF.

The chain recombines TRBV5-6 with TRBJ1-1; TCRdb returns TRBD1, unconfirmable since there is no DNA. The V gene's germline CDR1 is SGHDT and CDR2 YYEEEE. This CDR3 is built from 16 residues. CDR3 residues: CASSLGLRQGNTEAFF.

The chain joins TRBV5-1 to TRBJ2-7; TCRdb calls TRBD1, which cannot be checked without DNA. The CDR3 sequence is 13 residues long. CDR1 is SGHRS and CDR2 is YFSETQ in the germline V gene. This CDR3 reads CASSLGTGYEQYF.